These 22 T cell receptor beta chains share one sample of origin, sequenced in a study of naive and memory T cell subsets. An equimolar mix of two oligonucleotides served as the beta constant-region primer for TRBC1 and TRBC2. MiXCR, run by TCRdb on the UMI-ligation and nested PCR reads, gives a single entry per CDR3 protein. The sample shows around 160,000 distinct CDR3 sequences, over 15% of them seen only once. Sequences were obtained from naive CD4+ T cells from blood. The receptor source for this set is a human donor in good health.

In this sample, this clonotype turned up a few times. V usage is TRBV10-3 and J usage is TRBJ2-3, with 12 bases aligning to TRBD1. The CDR3 has 15 amino acids. CDR1 ENHRY and CDR2 SYGVKD come from the germline V gene. After removal of 4 bases from V and 2 bases from J, the junction contained 1 base not matched to a gene. The CDR3 nucleotides read TGTGCCATCAGTGTGGGACAGGGGGCCACAGATACGCAGTATTTT. It yields the protein CAISVGQGATDTQYF.

V and J are TRBV28 and TRBJ2-7; possible D gene TRBD2, 6 bases. Trimming took off 3 bases at V and 5 bases at J, with 14 bases between the two ends. CDR3 length equals 14 residues. CDR1 and CDR2 (germline): MDHEN, SYDVKM. In DNA form, the CDR3 reads TGTGCCAGCAGTTTTAGGAGCGGGTACGACGAGCAGTACTTC. Its translation: CASSFRSGYDEQYF.

This clonotype has more than one count but fewer than ten. The rearrangement joins TRBV6-2 or TRBV6-3 to TRBJ2-7, with D perhaps matching TRBD1 (6 bases). The CDR3 consists of 15 residues. The V and J ends lost 6 bases and 4 bases respectively, with 19 bases between them. The germline gives CDR1 MNHEY, CDR2 SVGEGT. The CDR3 nucleotides read TGTGCCAGCAGATACGGGACAAACGTCCAATACGAGCAGTACTTC. Its protein product is CASRYGTNVQYEQYF.

This clonotype turned up a few times. The chain employs TRBV5-1 and TRBJ2-5; no reliable D call. Germline V gives CDR1 SGHRS, CDR2 YFSETQ. There are 12 residues in the CDR3. The V end lost 3 bases, the J end lost 2 bases, and 5 bases lay between the germline ends. The CDR3 DNA follows: TGCGCCAGCAGCTACCAGCAAGAGACCCAGTACTTC. This gives the protein CASSYQQETQYF.

In its sample, this clonotype was seen a few times. J is TRBJ2-7 and V is TRBV6-2 or TRBV6-3; 10 bases fit TRBD2. CDR3 length: 20 amino acids. Germline-derived CDR1 and CDR2 are MNHEY and SVGEGT. Trimming removed 5 bases from V and 4 bases from J; junction bases left unmatched: 23. The CDR3 loop reads CASSTFGRELAGKFEYEQYF. In DNA, the CDR3 is TGTGCCAGCAGTACTTTCGGACGGGAACTAGCGGGGAAGTTCGAATACGAGCAGTACTTC.

In its sample, this clonotype was seen a few times. This rearrangement joins TRBV29-1 to TRBJ2-1; 10 positions match TRBD2. Germline CDR1 and CDR2: SQVTM and ANQGSEA. J was trimmed by 4 bases and V by 5 bases; bases with no gene match: 2. CDR3 length: 13 residues. The CDR3 region is CSVRTSGYNEQFF. CDR3 DNA: TGCAGCGTTCGGACTAGCGGATACAATGAGCAGTTCTTC.

This clonotype has only a few counts. The V gene is TRBV19, the J gene TRBJ2-1, with D unclear. This CDR3 comprises 12 residues. Looked up from germline, CDR1 is LNHDA and CDR2 is SQIVND (reference sequence). The V end was cut by 2 bases, the J end by 8 bases, with 7 bases between. The CDR3 region is CASSIRYDEQFF. CDR3 sequence (DNA): TGTGCCAGTAGTATAAGATACGATGAGCAGTTCTTC. The whole variable domain, filled in from reference TRBV19 and TRBJ2-1, reads DGGITQSPKYLFRKEGQNVTLSCEQNLNHDAMYWYRQDPGQGLRLIYYSQIVNDFQKGDIAEGYSVSREKKESFPLTVTSAQKNPTAFYLCASSIRYDEQFFGPGTRLTVL.

This clonotype appeared a few times. The chain has TRBV19 and TRBJ2-7, with D maybe TRBD2 (5 bases). V was cut by 2 bases and J by 3 bases, with 11 bases left in between. The length of the CDR3 is 14 residues. The germline CDR1 and CDR2 sequences are LNHDA and SQIVND (reference sequence). CDR3 sequence reads: CASSIPGRGYEQYF. The CDR3 nucleotides read TGTGCCAGTAGTATACCGGGAAGAGGCTACGAGCAGTACTTC.

The chain links TRBV20-1 to TRBJ2-3; possibly TRBD1 for D (6 bases). Trimming shortened V by 5 bases and J by 6 bases, and 15 bases separated the two germline ends. Germline CDR1 reads DFQATT; CDR2 reads SNEGSKA (reference sequence). The length of the CDR3 is 13 residues. The CDR3 DNA reads as TGCAGTGCTGGAAGACAGGATTGGGATACGCAGTATTTT. Encoded protein: CSAGRQDWDTQYF.

This clonotype was seen repeatedly, ten times or more. V usage is TRBV11-2 and J usage is TRBJ2-1, with 10 nucleotides matching TRBD2. Trimming took 0 bases from V and 12 from J; bases not matched to a gene: 5. The CDR3 spans 14 residues. Germline V lookup: CDR1 SGHAT, CDR2 FQNNGV. The CDR3: CASSLEASGSGQFF. In nucleotides, the CDR3 is TGTGCCAGCAGCTTAGAGGCTAGCGGGAGTGGGCAGTTCTTC.

This clonotype has more than one count but fewer than ten. The chain joins TRBV6-6 to TRBJ2-2; D unresolved. Trimming pared 7 bases from V and 5 bases from J, leaving 14 bases between. Per the germline V gene, CDR1 is MNHNY and CDR2 is SVGAGI (reference sequence). The CDR3 is made up of 14 amino acids. The CDR3 DNA reads TGTGCCAGCACCGCTGCAAGGGTGACCGGGGAGCTGTTTTTT. Translating it yields CASTAARVTGELFF.

The V gene is TRBV11-2, the J gene TRBJ1-6; D is unresolved. The germline CDR1 and CDR2 sequences are SGHAT and FQNNGV. V lost 5 bases, J lost 4 bases, and 15 bases lay in between. The CDR3 runs to 16 residues. For the CDR3, the DNA is TGTGCCAGCAGCCCCGGAAGCATTTCTTATAATTCACCCCTCCACTTT. This codes for CASSPGSISYNSPLHF.

The V call is TRBV5-6, the J call TRBJ2-5; D may be TRBD2 (6 bases). Deletions cut 4 bases from V and 4 bases from J, with 17 bases between. Germline-derived CDR1 and CDR2 are SGHDT and YYEEEE. The CDR3 loop spans 15 amino acids. Here the CDR3 reads CASSLGTQLGETQYF. The DNA of the CDR3 is TGTGCCAGCAGCCTGGGGACTCAATTGGGAGAGACCCAGTACTTC.

This clonotype was seen repeatedly, ten times or more. The CDR3, as DNA: TGTGCCACCTTGAAAGACTCCCAAGAGACCCAGTACTTC. Protein product: CATLKDSQETQYF. The genes are TRBV28 and TRBJ2-5; D uncertain. Germline values: CDR1 MDHEN, CDR2 SYDVKM. Trimming took off 10 bases at V and 1 base at J, with 13 bases between the two ends. The CDR3 covers 13 residues. The full variable domain, rest sourced from reference TRBV28 and TRBJ2-5, is DVKVTQSSRYLVKRTGEKVFLECVQDMDHENMFWYRQDPGLGLRLIYFSYDVKMKEKGDIPEGYSVSREKKERFSLILESASTNQTSMYLCATLKDSQETQYFGPGTRLLVL.

This clonotype was detected many times. The genes are TRBV6-5 and TRBJ2-3; TRBD1 matches 7 bases. The junction had 6 bases not matched to a gene; V was cut back by 2 bases and J by 4 bases. Germline V gene sequence: CDR1 MNHEY, CDR2 SVGAGI. The CDR3 contains 15 residues. In DNA, the CDR3 is TGTGCCAGCAGTTACCAGACAGGGATCCCAGATACGCAGTATTTT. It translates to CASSYQTGIPDTQYF.

This chain joins TRBV6-6 and TRBJ1-2; a possible D gene is TRBD1 (5 bases). The CDR3 contains 14 residues. CDR1 and CDR2 from the germline V gene are MNHNY and SVGAGI (reference sequence). V dropped 4 bases and J dropped 2 bases, with 11 bases sitting between them. Here the CDR3 DNA reads TGTGCCAGCAGTTCCCCGGGACTGAACTATGGCTACACCTTC. Translated: CASSSPGLNYGYTF.

V is TRBV7-2 and J is TRBJ2-3; 8 bases are a match to TRBD2. The CDR3 loop spans 12 amino acids. V lost 11 bases to trimming and J lost 0 bases; unmatched junction nucleotides: 1. Germline V gives CDR1 SGHTA, CDR2 FQGNSA. This CDR3 is CARGGSTDTQYF. In nucleotides, the CDR3 is TGTGCCCGGGGGGGTAGCACAGATACGCAGTATTTT.

In its sample, this clonotype was seen a few times. The CDR3 nucleotides read TGCAGTGCTAGAGGGGTGACTAGCGGGAGACTCTACGAGCAGTACTTC. Encoded protein: CSARGVTSGRLYEQYF. This chain links TRBV20-1 with TRBJ2-7; TRBD2 aligns across 12 bases. The CDR3 extends over 16 amino acids. J gave up 3 bases and V 1 base, and 7 bases lay outside the gene matches. Germline V gene data show CDR1 as DFQATT and CDR2 as SNEGSKA (reference sequence).

The genes are TRBV5-1 and TRBJ2-1; TRBD1 is a possible D gene (6 bases). Germline V gene lookup returns CDR1 SGHRS and CDR2 YFSETQ. Trimming stripped 0 bases from V and 3 bases from J, with 16 bases between. The CDR3 has 17 amino acids. The CDR3 is CASSLDRPGAGYNEQFF. The CDR3 DNA follows: TGCGCCAGCAGCTTGGATAGGCCAGGGGCTGGCTACAATGAGCAGTTCTTC. Together with reference TRBV5-1 and TRBJ2-1, the CDR3 gives the full variable domain: KAGVTQTPRYLIKTRGQQVTLSCSPISGHRSVSWYQQTPGQGLQFLFEYFSETQRNKGNFPGRFSGRQFSNSRSEMNVSTLELGDSALYLCASSLDRPGAGYNEQFFGPGTRLTVL.

This clonotype was detected only a few times. The chain recombines TRBV27 with TRBJ1-1, with a weak D call TRBD1 (6 bases). Germline V CDR1 and CDR2: MNHEY, SMNVEV (reference sequence). This CDR3 comprises 16 residues. The V end was cut by 5 bases, the J end by 0 bases, with 16 bases between. The CDR3 protein is CASSAGQSRMNTEAFF. Written as DNA, the CDR3 is TGTGCCAGCAGTGCTGGACAGTCCCGCATGAACACTGAAGCTTTCTTT.

This clonotype was seen only a few times. The chain has TRBV6-2 or TRBV6-3 and TRBJ2-7; D unresolved. The CDR3 length is 11 residues. Trimming stripped 6 bases from V and 6 bases from J, with 9 bases between. In germline, CDR1 is MNHEY, CDR2 SVGEGT. The CDR3, as DNA: TGTGCCAGCAGCCATACTACCGAGCAGTACTTC. Translation gives CASSHTTEQYF.

The chain uses TRBV7-2 and TRBJ2-3; 8 nucleotides agree with TRBD2. The CDR3 contains 15 residues. From germline, CDR1 is SGHTA and CDR2 FQGNSA. Trimming took 1 base from V and 5 from J; bases not matched to a gene: 5. This chain's CDR3 is CASSLGQAGVDTQYF. CDR3 coding DNA: TGTGCCAGCAGCTTAGGCCAAGCGGGAGTAGATACGCAGTATTTT.